The 14 T cell receptor beta chains given below trace back to one sample, sequenced in a study of cytomegalovirus exposure and HLA in healthy donors. The PCR employed 60 Vbeta primers together with 13 Jbeta primers. The assay was immunoSEQ multiplex PCR, and TCRdb's table has in-frame clones only and misses some. Its table lists about 130,000 clones. The source material was PBMCs. The receptors stem from a man in his forties in good health and CMV-seronegative.

V gene TRBV19 combines with J gene TRBJ2-7; 8 nucleotides line up with TRBD1. The V gene's germline CDR1 is LNHDA and CDR2 SQIVND (reference sequence). The V and J ends lost 4 bases and 12 bases, in that order; junction bases with no gene match: 5. This CDR3 has 11 amino acids. CDR3 sequence: CASSTDRGRYF. CDR3 sequence (DNA): TGTGCCAGTAGTACCGACAGGGGACGGTACTTC.

This chain uses TRBV30 with TRBJ2-7, with 8 bases aligning to TRBD1. The junction had 14 bases not matched to a gene; V was cut back by 0 bases and J by 7 bases. The length of the CDR3 is 16 residues. CDR1 GTSNPN and CDR2 SVGIG come from the germline V gene (reference sequence). The DNA for the CDR3 is TGTGCCTGGAGTGTATCGTATGGGACAGGCAGAGGAGAGCAGTACTTC. Translation: CAWSVSYGTGRGEQYF.

J is TRBJ2-7 and V is TRBV11-3; the match to TRBD2 covers 8 bases. The CDR3 runs to 15 residues. Germline CDR1 and CDR2: SGHNT and YENEEA. V gave up 2 bases and J gave up 4 bases; unmatched junction bases: 7. The CDR3 sequence is CASSLFLAGFYEQYF. The CDR3 nucleotides are TGTGCCAGCAGCTTATTTCTAGCGGGCTTTTACGAGCAGTACTTC.

The chain uses TRBV5-6 and TRBJ2-3; D is unclear. The CDR3 sequence is 12 residues long. The germline V and J ends were trimmed by 1 base and 3 bases, with 3 bases remaining between them. Germline lookup yields CDR1 SGHDT and CDR2 YYEEEE. In DNA, the CDR3 is TGTGCCAGCAGCTTGTCGACAGATACGCAGTATTTT. It is translated as CASSLSTDTQYF.

This sequence joins TRBV10-1 and TRBJ2-5, with a weak D call TRBD1 (5 bases). The CDR3 sequence is 13 residues long. Trimming pared 4 bases from V and 1 base from J, leaving 7 bases between. Germline V lookup: CDR1 WNHNN, CDR2 SYGVQD (reference sequence). The chain's CDR3 is CASSGQLQETQYF. CDR3 in DNA: TGCGCCAGCAGTGGACAGCTCCAAGAGACCCAGTACTTC.

The CDR3 spells CASSHGGAGGSTDTQYF. The DNA for the CDR3 is TGCGCCAGCAGCCACGGTGGGGCAGGGGGTAGCACAGATACGCAGTATTTT. The J gene is TRBJ2-3, the V gene TRBV4-1; 7 nucleotides match TRBD1. This CDR3 is built from 17 residues. Losses at the gene ends were 3 bases for V and 0 bases for J; bases not matched to a gene: 9. Germline V lookup: CDR1 MGHRA, CDR2 YSYEKL.

The gene calls are TRBV5-1 and TRBJ2-2; D perhaps matches TRBD2 (6 bases). The V and J ends lost 2 bases and 1 base respectively, with 9 bases between them. CDR3 length: 15 residues. The germline V gene encodes CDR1 SGHRS and CDR2 YFSETQ. CDR3 residues: CASSFGGGNTGELFF. DNA for the CDR3: TGCGCCAGCAGCTTCGGGGGAGGGAACACCGGGGAGCTGTTTTTT.

This chain uses TRBV7-8 with TRBJ2-7; TRBD1 is a possible D gene (6 bases). V dropped 1 base and J dropped 7 bases, with 14 bases sitting between them. The germline CDR1 and CDR2 sequences are SGHVS and FQNEAQ. CDR3 length: 14 residues. The CDR3 DNA reads TGTGCCAGCAGCTTAGAAGGGGGTTCCTGGGAGCAGTACTTC. It yields the protein CASSLEGGSWEQYF. Combining the CDR3 with reference TRBV7-8 and TRBJ2-7 gives the whole variable domain GAGVSQSPRYKVAKRGQDVALRCDPISGHVSLFWYQQALGQGPEFLTYFQNEAQLDKSGLPSDRFFAERPEGSVSTLKIQRTQQEDSAVYLCASSLEGGSWEQYFGPGTRLTVT.

The V gene is TRBV27, the J gene TRBJ2-7; tentative D call: TRBD1 (7 bases). Germline-derived CDR1 and CDR2 are MNHEY and SMNVEV (reference sequence). V lost 5 bases and J lost 2, with 16 bases in between. The CDR3 covers 15 residues. The CDR3 loop reads CASSVSRGVPYEQYF. The CDR3 nucleotides are TGTGCCAGCAGTGTCAGCAGGGGGGTCCCCTACGAGCAGTACTTC.

As concerns this clone: The junction differs from germline at one of its ends, possibly a read error. The chain uses TRBV15 and TRBJ2-2; 8 bases fit TRBD2. CDR3 size: 15 residues. Germline V lookup: CDR1 LNHNV, CDR2 YYDKDF (reference sequence). This CDR3 reads CASSRLASNTGELFF. CDR3 nucleotides: TGTGCCTCCAGCAGACTAGCGTCGAACACCGGGGAGCTGTTTTTT.

The chain recombines TRBV29-1 with TRBJ2-1; the match to TRBD2 covers 8 bases. Germline values: CDR1 SQVTM, CDR2 ANQGSEA. CDR3 length equals 17 residues. V was pared by 1 base and J by 8 bases, with 16 bases of the junction left unmatched. The CDR3 loop is CSVEGRTGAGDSHEQFF. CDR3 nucleotides: TGCAGCGTTGAAGGCCGGACCGGAGCGGGAGACAGTCATGAGCAGTTCTTC.

V is TRBV12-5 and J is TRBJ1-2; 10 bases are shared with TRBD1. The CDR3 is 17 amino acids. Germline V gene lookup returns CDR1 LGHNT and CDR2 FRNRAP. V lost 4 bases, J lost 7 bases, and 15 bases stayed unmatched. The CDR3 coding sequence is TGTGCTAGTGGTTGGACCGGGGACAGGGGAACCCTAGGTGGCTACACCTTC. Encoded protein: CASGWTGDRGTLGGYTF.

This chain connects TRBV14 to TRBJ2-3; D is possibly TRBD2 (5 bases). The V gene lost 5 bases and the J gene lost 8 bases, with 11 bases spanning the gap. This CDR3 region has 12 residues. CDR1 SGHDN and CDR2 FVKESK come from the germline V gene. The CDR3 DNA follows: TGTGCCAGCAGCAAAACTAGTACTACGCAGTATTTT. Translating it yields CASSKTSTTQYF.

The genes are TRBV6-1 and TRBJ2-1, with D perhaps matching TRBD2 (6 bases). The V gene lost 1 base and the J gene lost 5 bases, with 12 bases spanning the gap. CDR3 size: 15 residues. The germline gives CDR1 MNHNS, CDR2 SASEGT. CDR3 DNA sequence: TGTGCCAGCAGTGAAGTCGGGGGAGCAAACAATGAGCAGTTCTTC. This sequence encodes CASSEVGGANNEQFF.